This TCR beta chain comes out of a study of blood T cell repertoires in COVID-19. Study summary: Sites across the United States, Italy and Spain contributed samples from acute and convalescent COVID-19. PBMCs, B-cell-depleted T cells, or T cells were the source of the cDNA or gDNA that made up the material.

Per the study methods: Reference gene primer amplification gave estimated nucleated cell counts. Measured with immunoSEQ multiplex PCR; TCRdb has only the in-frame clones, and not every one. The DNA gave D and trimming, while V, J and clone size come from that table. The sample records 100,000 to 130,000 clones, about nine tenths being singletons. CDR3 length equals 15 residues. Germline V gene data show CDR1 as LNHDA and CDR2 as SQIVND (reference sequence). V was clipped by 10 bases and J by 0 bases, with 16 bases between them. This TCR was recovered from a woman aged 30 to 39 with acute or convalescent COVID-19. The source material was peripheral blood. The chain employs TRBV19 and TRBJ1-3, with a tentative D call TRBD1 (5 bases). CDR3 in amino acids: CATSTGLYSGNTIYF. The CDR3 DNA reads as TGTGCCACCTCGACGGGACTTTACTCTGGAAACACCATATATTTT. The complete variable domain, with remaining parts taken from reference TRBV19 and TRBJ1-3, reads DGGITQSPKYLFRKEGQNVTLSCEQNLNHDAMYWYRQDPGQGLRLIYYSQIVNDFQKGDIAEGYSVSREKKESFPLTVTSAQKNPTAFYLCATSTGLYSGNTIYFGEGSWLTVV.